Given below is one TCR beta chain in context. This entry comes from a study of a mutant IDH1 vaccine in newly diagnosed glioma. Study details: Males made up 62.5% and females about 40% of treated patients, whose mean age was roughly 40 years.

This CDR3 region has 19 residues. With 6 bases removed from V and 1 base from J, the gap between germline ends came to 25 bases. The V gene's germline CDR1 is SGHAT and CDR2 FQNNGV. Time point: baseline, week 1 (first vaccination visit). Treatment here: pre-vaccination baseline after standard-of-care therapy. Patients carried new grade 3 or 4 IDH1-mutant astrocytomas lacking nuclear ATRX. Some clones are missing from TCRdb's copy, which holds only in-frame ones; the method was immunoSEQ multiplex PCR. The sample comprises approximately 70,000 clones, 86% of which are singletons, and 2.9% rests with the top ten.

Specimen: PBMCs, collected from a glioma patient treated with radiotherapy, temozolomide or both. The sequence was collected from a man younger than 40 with glioma. The chain recombines TRBV11-2 with TRBJ1-5; the D gene is possibly TRBD1 (5 bases). The CDR3 reads CASRGLRGRKGVSNQPQHF. Written as DNA, the CDR3 is TGTGCCAGCAGGGGCCTTCGGGGCAGGAAGGGAGTGAGCAATCAGCCCCAGCATTTT.